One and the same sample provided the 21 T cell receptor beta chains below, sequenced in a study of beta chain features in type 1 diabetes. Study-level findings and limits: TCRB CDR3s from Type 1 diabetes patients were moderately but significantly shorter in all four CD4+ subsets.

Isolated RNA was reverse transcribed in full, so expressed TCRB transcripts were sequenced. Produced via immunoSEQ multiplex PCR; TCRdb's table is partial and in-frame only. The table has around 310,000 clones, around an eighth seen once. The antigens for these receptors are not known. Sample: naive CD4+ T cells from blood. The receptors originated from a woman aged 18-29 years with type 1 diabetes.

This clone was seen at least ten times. The CDR3 bases are TGTGCCAGCAGTTCGGGACAGGGCTACGAGCAGTACTTC. Amino acid sequence: CASSSGQGYEQYF. The genes are TRBV5-4 and TRBJ2-7; TRBD1 agrees at 9 bases. The CDR3 totals 13 residues. Looked up from germline, CDR1 is SGHNT and CDR2 is YYREEE (reference sequence). J lost 3 bases, V lost 5 bases, and 3 bases had no gene match.

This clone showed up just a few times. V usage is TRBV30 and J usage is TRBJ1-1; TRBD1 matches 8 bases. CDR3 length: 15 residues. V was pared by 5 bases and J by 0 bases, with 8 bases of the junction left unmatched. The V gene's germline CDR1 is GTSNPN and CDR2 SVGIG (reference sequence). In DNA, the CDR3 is TGTGCCTGGGGGGGAAAGGGACAGGTGAACACTGAAGCTTTCTTT. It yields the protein CAWGGKGQVNTEAFF. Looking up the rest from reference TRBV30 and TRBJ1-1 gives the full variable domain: SQTIHQWPATLVQPVGSPLSLECTVEGTSNPNLYWYRQAAGRGLQLLFYSVGIGQISSEVPQNLSASRPQDRQFILSSKKLLLSDSGFYLCAWGGKGQVNTEAFFGQGTRLTVV.

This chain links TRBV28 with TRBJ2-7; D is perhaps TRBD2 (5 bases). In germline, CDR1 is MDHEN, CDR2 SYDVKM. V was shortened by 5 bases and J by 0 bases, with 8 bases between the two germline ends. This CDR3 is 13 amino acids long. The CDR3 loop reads CASSTTSSYEQYF. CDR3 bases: TGTGCCAGCAGTACCACTAGCTCCTACGAGCAGTACTTC.

CDR3 region: CASSKGQIMVYNEQFF. The CDR3 nucleotides are TGTGCCAGCAGTAAAGGACAAATCATGGTCTACAATGAGCAGTTCTTC. The chain recombines TRBV7-2 with TRBJ2-1, with D possibly being TRBD1 (5 bases). The CDR3 covers 16 residues. The germline V and J ends were trimmed by 6 bases and 3 bases, with 18 bases remaining between them. Germline CDR1 SGHTA, CDR2 FQGNSA.

The CDR3 loop reads CSARSTETQYF. The CDR3 nucleotides read TGCAGTGCGCGGTCAACCGAGACCCAGTACTTC. The rearrangement links TRBV20-1 to TRBJ2-5, with unresolved D. V was trimmed by 6 bases and J by 5 bases, leaving 10 bases between them. Germline CDR1 is DFQATT and CDR2 is SNEGSKA (reference sequence). This CDR3 contains 11 residues.

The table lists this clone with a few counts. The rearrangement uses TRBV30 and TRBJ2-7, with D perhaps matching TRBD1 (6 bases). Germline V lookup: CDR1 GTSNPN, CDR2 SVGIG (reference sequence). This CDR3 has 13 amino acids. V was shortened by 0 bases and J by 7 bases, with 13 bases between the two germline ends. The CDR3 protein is CAWSVQGNWEQYF. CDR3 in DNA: TGTGCCTGGAGTGTGCAGGGGAATTGGGAGCAGTACTTC.

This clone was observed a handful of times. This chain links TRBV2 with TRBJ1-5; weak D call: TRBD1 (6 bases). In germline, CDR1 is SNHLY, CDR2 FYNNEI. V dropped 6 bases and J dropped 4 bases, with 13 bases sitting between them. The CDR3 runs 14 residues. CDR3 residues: CASRTQGWNQPQHF. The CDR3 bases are TGTGCCAGCAGGACACAGGGTTGGAATCAGCCCCAGCATTTT.

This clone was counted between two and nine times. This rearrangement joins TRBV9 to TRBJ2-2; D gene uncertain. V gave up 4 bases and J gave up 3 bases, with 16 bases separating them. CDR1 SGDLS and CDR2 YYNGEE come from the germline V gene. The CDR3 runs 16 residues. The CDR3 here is CASSPSRGSDTGELFF. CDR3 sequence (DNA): TGTGCCAGCAGCCCTAGTCGAGGTTCCGACACCGGGGAGCTGTTTTTT.

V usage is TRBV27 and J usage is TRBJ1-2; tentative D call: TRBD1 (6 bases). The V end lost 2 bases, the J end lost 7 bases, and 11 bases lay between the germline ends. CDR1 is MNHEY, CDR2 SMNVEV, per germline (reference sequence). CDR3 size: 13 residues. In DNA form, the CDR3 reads TGTGCCAGCAGTTTAGAGGGGGTAGGTGGCTACACCTTC. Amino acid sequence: CASSLEGVGGYTF.

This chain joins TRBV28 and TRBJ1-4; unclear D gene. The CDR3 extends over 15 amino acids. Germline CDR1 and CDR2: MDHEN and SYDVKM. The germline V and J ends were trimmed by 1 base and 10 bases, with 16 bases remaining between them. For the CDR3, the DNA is TGTGCCAGCAGTTTATCGAGATATCCTGCGGCAAAACTGTTTTTT. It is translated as CASSLSRYPAAKLFF.

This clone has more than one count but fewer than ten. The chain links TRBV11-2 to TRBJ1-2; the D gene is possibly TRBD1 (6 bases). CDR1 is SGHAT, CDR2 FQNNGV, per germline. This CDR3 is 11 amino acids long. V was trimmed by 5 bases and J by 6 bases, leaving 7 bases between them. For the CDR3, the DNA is TGTGCCAGCAGCCCAGGGGATGGCTACACCTTC. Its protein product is CASSPGDGYTF.

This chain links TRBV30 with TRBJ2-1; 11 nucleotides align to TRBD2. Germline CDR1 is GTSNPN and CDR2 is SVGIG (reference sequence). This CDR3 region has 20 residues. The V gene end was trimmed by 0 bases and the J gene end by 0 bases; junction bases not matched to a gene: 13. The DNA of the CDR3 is TGTGCCTGGAGTGTAAGGTTGGGACTAGCGGTCCTACGCTCCTACAATGAGCAGTTCTTC. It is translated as CAWSVRLGLAVLRSYNEQFF.

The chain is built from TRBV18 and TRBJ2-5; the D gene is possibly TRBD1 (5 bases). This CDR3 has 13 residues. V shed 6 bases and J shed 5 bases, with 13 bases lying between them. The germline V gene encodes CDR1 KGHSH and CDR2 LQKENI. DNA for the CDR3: TGTGCCAGCTCCCTGGACAAGGTGGAGACCCAGTACTTC. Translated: CASSLDKVETQYF.

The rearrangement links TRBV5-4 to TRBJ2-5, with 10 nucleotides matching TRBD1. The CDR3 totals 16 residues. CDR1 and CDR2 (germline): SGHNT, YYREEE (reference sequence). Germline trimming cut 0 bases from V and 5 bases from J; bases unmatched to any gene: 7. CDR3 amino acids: CASSLGQGAVVETQYF. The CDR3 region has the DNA TGTGCCAGCAGCTTGGGACAGGGGGCAGTTGTGGAGACCCAGTACTTC.

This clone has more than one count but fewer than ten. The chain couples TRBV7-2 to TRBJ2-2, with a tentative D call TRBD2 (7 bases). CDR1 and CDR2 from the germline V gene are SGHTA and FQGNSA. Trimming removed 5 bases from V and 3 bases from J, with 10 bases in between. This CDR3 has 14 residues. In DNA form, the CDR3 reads TGTGCCAGCAGCAGGGAGGGGGACACCGGGGAGCTGTTTTTT. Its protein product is CASSREGDTGELFF.

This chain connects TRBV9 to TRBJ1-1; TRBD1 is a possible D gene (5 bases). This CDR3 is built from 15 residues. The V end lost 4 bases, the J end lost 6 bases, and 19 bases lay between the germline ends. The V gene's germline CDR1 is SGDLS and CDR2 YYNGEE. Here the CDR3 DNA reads TGTGCCAGCAGCCCCCACAGGATGGGACTTTCTGAAGCTTTCTTT. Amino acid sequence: CASSPHRMGLSEAFF.

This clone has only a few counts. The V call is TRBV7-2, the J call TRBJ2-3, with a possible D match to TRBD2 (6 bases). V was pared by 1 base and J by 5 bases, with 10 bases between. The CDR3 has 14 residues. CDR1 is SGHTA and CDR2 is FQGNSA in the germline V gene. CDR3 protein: CASSLGLALDTQYF. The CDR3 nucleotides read TGTGCCAGCAGCTTAGGGCTAGCGTTAGATACGCAGTATTTT.

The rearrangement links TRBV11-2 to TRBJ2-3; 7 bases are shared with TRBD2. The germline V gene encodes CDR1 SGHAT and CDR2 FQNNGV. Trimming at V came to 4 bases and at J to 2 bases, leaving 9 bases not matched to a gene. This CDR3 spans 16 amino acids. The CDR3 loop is CASSYGASGVTDTQYF. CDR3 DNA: TGTGCCAGCAGCTACGGGGCTAGCGGCGTCACAGATACGCAGTATTTT.

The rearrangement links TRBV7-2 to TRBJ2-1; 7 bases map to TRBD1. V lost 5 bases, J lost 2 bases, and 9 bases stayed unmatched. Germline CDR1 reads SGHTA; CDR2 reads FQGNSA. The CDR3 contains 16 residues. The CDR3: CASSLHGTAPYNEQFF. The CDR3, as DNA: TGTGCCAGCAGCCTGCACGGGACAGCCCCCTACAATGAGCAGTTCTTC.

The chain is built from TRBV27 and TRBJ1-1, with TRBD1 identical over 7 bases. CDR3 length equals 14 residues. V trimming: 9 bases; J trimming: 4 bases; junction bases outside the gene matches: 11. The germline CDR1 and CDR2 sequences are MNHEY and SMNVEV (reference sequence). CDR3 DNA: TGTGCCAGTCAACAATTGGACAGGATCACTGAAGCTTTCTTT. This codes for CASQQLDRITEAFF.

The CDR3 nucleotides are TGTGCCACCAGCAGAGATGGGCGATCTGAGACCCAGTACTTC. Translating gives CATSRDGRSETQYF. This chain uses TRBV15 with TRBJ2-5; D gene uncertain. Germline V CDR1 and CDR2: LNHNV, YYDKDF (reference sequence). The CDR3 is 14 residues long. Trimming removed 0 bases from V and 5 bases from J, with 10 bases in between.